This T cell receptor (beta chain) stems from a study of T cell responses to AZD1222 COVID-19 vaccine. Study conclusions and caveats: Spike-spanning, vaccine-associated CD4 TCRs were dominant at 160-218 and 743-854.

TCRdb's table, derived via immunoSEQ multiplex PCR, lists solely in-frame clones and lacks some. This sample carries roughly 140,000 clones, 90% of them seen once, and the ten largest clones take over 1.5%. Comment on this clone: Its antigen is not identified.

The V gene's germline CDR1 is MNHEY and CDR2 SMNVEV (reference sequence). The V gene lost 2 bases and the J gene lost 4 bases, with 9 bases spanning the gap. The CDR3 has 15 amino acids. The rearrangement uses TRBV27 and TRBJ1-6; D might be TRBD1 (5 bases). This material consisted of peripheral blood, taken on day 0 of AZD1222 vaccination. The TCR comes from an adult in good health. The CDR3, as DNA: TGTGCCAGCAGTTTAGGGACCTCATATAATTCACCCCTCCACTTT. Protein product: CASSLGTSYNSPLHF.